This entry describes one T cell receptor beta chain. Its antigen remains undetermined. The sample holds no much larger clone one base away, and base qualities are not on file. Libraries came from the immunoSEQ multiplex PCR assay. The source study handled its data this way. To diagnose cytomegalovirus status from the catalog of TCR beta chain sequences, a statistical classification framework was built. TCRdb holds this immuneACCESS table with in-frame rearrangements only. Some clones are missing; in checked studies, unresolved V genes explain under half, and the rest has no known cause. V and J calls and clone size are as listed in that table; D and trimming were resolved from the DNA. The sample has 100,000 to 150,000 clones on record, around nine tenths of them singletons. Approximately 1.5% of the sample is in the top ten clones. Donors formed part of the validation cohort, which comprised 120 subjects and was distinct from the first cohort of over 500 subjects.

From cysteine to phenylalanine, the CDR3 is 15 amino acids long. Only the CDR3 portion is preserved as DNA: 45 bases, with reading frame beginning at the first base. V sheds 4 bases and J sheds 0 bases, leaving 10 bases between their ends. Per the germline V gene, MGHRA is the CDR1 and YSYEKL is the CDR2. These data are taken from a study of cytomegalovirus exposure and HLA in healthy donors (dated by TCRdb to 2016 to 2017). In the study overall: The 550 to 750 repertoires of the first cohort and the 95 to 150 validation repertoires were produced on the same platform, according to a later analysis. High-throughput TCR immunosequencing, statistical association of individual TCRs with disease status, and machine learning were combined to predict cytomegalovirus infection status. The aim of the study was to test whether cataloging public T cell receptors could identify signatures of past pathogen exposure. Besides the first cohort of some 670 subjects, a separate validation cohort made up of 120 different subjects was used. Overall study results and their limits: Most TCR sequences were seen in very few donors, while some public TCRs were found in many individuals. Cytomegalovirus status was reported to be diagnosed by the classifier with high specificity and sensitivity in both the original and validation cohorts. The study listed 150 to 200 TCR beta chains as associated with cytomegalovirus. In a later analysis, TCRs clustered in the first cohort were found to also tend to co-occur in the approximately 120 validation repertoires, with 90% to 95% of cluster scores above 0. It was suggested by the authors that the approach could potentially be generalized to other disease states and immunological phenotypes. A later analysis lacked HLA typing for the validation cohort, so it scored co-occurrence in that cohort across all 130 or so repertoires. In vitro tests confirmed that a few of the cytomegalovirus-associated TCR beta chains recognize cytomegalovirus antigens.

This receptor was taken from a man younger than 45 in good health and CMV-seronegative. Sequencing was carried out using PBMCs. The chain is encoded by TRBV4-1 joined to TRBJ2-4; the D gene lacks a confident call. The sequenced DNA: TGCGCCAGCAGCCTTCTTAATTTAGCCAAAAACATTCAGTACTTC. Translation gives CASSLLNLAKNIQYF.